The 26 T cell receptor beta chains reported below all come from one sample, sequenced in a study of T cell responses to AZD1222 COVID-19 vaccine. Profiling relied on immunoSEQ multiplex PCR, and the TCRdb table lists in-frame clones only, not all of them. The sample holds 95,000 to 150,000 clones, 85% to 95% seen once. Sequencing was performed on peripheral blood, taken 28 days after the second AZD1222 dose. Receptor source: an adult who received the AZD1222 COVID-19 vaccine.

The DNA of the CDR3 is TGTGCCAGCAGCTTGGGGCCCCTCTACGAGCAGTACTTC. This encodes CASSLGPLYEQYF. The V and J genes are TRBV5-6 and TRBJ2-7; the D is unclear. Germline CDR1 is SGHDT and CDR2 is YYEEEE. Trimming stripped 0 bases from V and 3 bases from J, with 7 bases between. The CDR3 covers 13 residues.

The chain combines TRBV2 with TRBJ2-7; D ambiguous. V lost 5 bases, J lost 3 bases, and 8 bases lay in between. This CDR3 spans 12 amino acids. The germline gives CDR1 SNHLY, CDR2 FYNNEI. This CDR3 reads CASSRNGYEQYF. The CDR3 coding sequence is TGTGCCAGCAGTAGAAACGGCTACGAGCAGTACTTC.

This clone was counted a single time. This sequence joins TRBV29-1 and TRBJ1-1; tentatively, D is TRBD1 (6 bases). The CDR3 is made up of 13 amino acids. V shed 4 bases and J shed 2 bases, with 11 bases lying between them. From germline, CDR1 is SQVTM and CDR2 ANQGSEA. The CDR3 region has the DNA TGCAGCGTTGTTGGACAGCGAAACACTGAAGCTTTCTTT. Translated: CSVVGQRNTEAFF.

This rearrangement joins TRBV6-1 to TRBJ1-2; TRBD1 aligns across 9 bases. The CDR3 runs 17 residues. Trimming at V came to 4 bases and at J to 8 bases, leaving 17 bases not matched to a gene. CDR1 and CDR2 (germline): MNHNS, SASEGT. The CDR3 nucleotides are TGTGCCAGCAGTGTGGAGACAGGGGGACCTTCAATAGGGGGCTACACCTTC. It specifies CASSVETGGPSIGGYTF.

This chain joins TRBV3-1 (or the pseudogene TRBV3-2) and TRBJ2-3; 9 bases fit TRBD2. J lost 5 bases, V lost 4 bases, and 7 bases had no gene match. Per germline, CDR1 LGHDT and CDR2 YNNKEL (reference sequence). The CDR3 is made up of 15 amino acids. CDR3 protein: CASSPGTSYRDTQYF. DNA of the CDR3: TGTGCCAGCAGCCCGGGGACTAGCTACAGAGATACGCAGTATTTT.

V and J are TRBV2 and TRBJ2-1; 12 nucleotides line up with TRBD2. Germline values: CDR1 SNHLY, CDR2 FYNNEI. V trimming: 6 bases; J trimming: 9 bases; junction bases outside the gene matches: 6. The CDR3 has 14 amino acids. The CDR3 DNA follows: TGTGCCAGCAGCCGACTAGCGGGAGTTGGTGAGCAGTTCTTC. This sequence encodes CASSRLAGVGEQFF.

The chain uses TRBV14 and TRBJ2-7; D remains ambiguous. Trimming shortened V by 3 bases and J by 2 bases, and 14 bases separated the two germline ends. Germline V CDR1 and CDR2: SGHDN, FVKESK. The CDR3 covers 15 residues. The CDR3 DNA is TGTGCCAGCAGCCAGCTTAAGTCTTGGGCCTACGAGCAGTACTTC. This encodes CASSQLKSWAYEQYF.

V gene TRBV5-8 combines with J gene TRBJ1-1; D remains unclear. The germline gives CDR1 SGHTS, CDR2 YDEGEE. The V end lost 0 bases, the J end lost 0 bases, and 9 bases lay between the germline ends. This CDR3 is built from 15 residues. In DNA, the CDR3 is TGTGCCAGCAGCTTGGGAGGGTCGATGAACACTGAAGCTTTCTTT. This translates into CASSLGGSMNTEAFF.

The chain uses TRBV11-2 and TRBJ1-4, with D unclear. CDR1 SGHAT and CDR2 FQNNGV come from the germline V gene. Trimming removed 2 bases at V and 3 bases at J, with 13 bases between. The CDR3 is 16 residues long. CDR3 coding DNA: TGTGCCAGCAGCTTAAATGCGGGCGGGGCTAATGAAAAACTGTTTTTT. Amino acid sequence: CASSLNAGGANEKLFF. Combining the CDR3 with reference TRBV11-2 and TRBJ1-4 gives the whole variable domain EAGVAQSPRYKIIEKRQSVAFWCNPISGHATLYWYQQILGQGPKLLIQFQNNGVVDDSQLPKDRFSAERLKGVDSTLKIQPAKLEDSAVYLCASSLNAGGANEKLFFGSGTQLSVL.

About this clone itself: Mismatch with germline at one junction end may stem from a read error. The rearrangement joins TRBV5-1 to TRBJ1-2; D not resolved. This CDR3 is 14 amino acids long. Per the germline V gene, CDR1 is SGHRS and CDR2 is YFSETQ. CDR3 loop: CASSLTWQDYGYTF. CDR3 coding DNA: TGCGCCAGCAGCTTGACGTGGCAGGACTACGGCTACACCTTC.

The chain combines TRBV18 with TRBJ2-1; either TRBD1 or TRBD2 may fit D (5 bases each). The germline V and J ends were trimmed by 6 bases and 3 bases, with 12 bases remaining between them. The germline V gene has CDR1 KGHSH and CDR2 LQKENI. This CDR3 is built from 14 residues. The chain's CDR3 is CASSPGTSYNEQFF. CDR3 DNA sequence: TGTGCCAGCTCGCCAGGGACCAGCTACAATGAGCAGTTCTTC.

The gene calls are TRBV6-5 and TRBJ1-5; D remains ambiguous. The germline CDR1 and CDR2 sequences are MNHEY and SVGAGI. This CDR3 region has 15 residues. V was shortened by 2 bases and J by 9 bases, with 17 bases between the two germline ends. The CDR3: CASSYGHSEEAPQHF. The CDR3 DNA sequence: TGTGCCAGCAGTTACGGTCACAGCGAAGAGGCGCCCCAGCATTTT.

The chain joins TRBV7-2 to TRBJ1-6; D is ambiguous. This CDR3 is 16 amino acids long. V lost 1 base, J lost 6 bases, and 13 bases lay in between. CDR1 is SGHTA, CDR2 FQGNSA, per germline. The CDR3 DNA reads as TGTGCCAGCAGCTTAGTCAGTACAGAGCTTAATTCACCCCTCCACTTT. It specifies CASSLVSTELNSPLHF.

This clone was found a few times. This chain connects TRBV4-2 to TRBJ1-2, with D perhaps TRBD1 (5 bases). Germline CDR1 LGHNA, CDR2 YNFKEQ. V was trimmed by 5 bases and J by 2 bases, leaving 12 bases between them. The CDR3 runs 14 residues. The CDR3 coding sequence is TGTGCCAGCAGCGGGGCCTTAAGGAACTATGGCTACACCTTC. It specifies CASSGALRNYGYTF.

The chain couples TRBV15 to TRBJ2-1; 12 nucleotides agree with TRBD2. V shed 0 bases, J shed 8 bases, and the junction held 8 bases outside the gene matches. Looked up from germline, CDR1 is LNHNV and CDR2 is YYDKDF (reference sequence). This CDR3 has 17 residues. CDR3 DNA sequence: TGTGCCACCAGCAGAGACCTAGCGGGGGGGCCGTGGGATGAGCAGTTCTTC. It encodes CATSRDLAGGPWDEQFF.

The V call is TRBV10-2, the J call TRBJ1-6; D call uncertain. Germline values: CDR1 WSHSY, CDR2 SAAADI. V lost 7 bases and J 0 bases, leaving 16 bases between the germline ends. This CDR3 comprises 17 residues. Here the CDR3 reads CASTDITGSSYNSPLHF. The CDR3 DNA is TGCGCCAGCACTGACATCACCGGGAGCTCCTATAATTCACCCCTCCACTTT.

This clone has just one count. The chain combines TRBV19 with TRBJ1-5; 8 bases align to TRBD1. With V trimmed by 6 bases and J by 3 bases, 4 bases remained unmatched. This CDR3 is built from 14 residues. Germline V CDR1 and CDR2: LNHDA, SQIVND (reference sequence). The CDR3 here is CASRTTGVNQPQHF. Here the CDR3 DNA reads TGTGCCAGTAGGACGACAGGGGTCAATCAGCCCCAGCATTTT.

The J gene is TRBJ1-5, the V gene TRBV19; D is unresolved. Germline CDR1 LNHDA, CDR2 SQIVND (reference sequence). The CDR3 sequence is 14 residues long. V was pared by 7 bases and J by 2 bases, with 12 bases between. CDR3 amino acids: CASNSPGGNQPQHF. The CDR3 region has the DNA TGTGCCAGTAACTCCCCTGGAGGCAATCAGCCCCAGCATTTT. The variable domain in full, completed from reference TRBV19 and TRBJ1-5, reads DGGITQSPKYLFRKEGQNVTLSCEQNLNHDAMYWYRQDPGQGLRLIYYSQIVNDFQKGDIAEGYSVSREKKESFPLTVTSAQKNPTAFYLCASNSPGGNQPQHFGDGTRLSIL.

V usage is TRBV6-5 and J usage is TRBJ1-1; perhaps TRBD1 as D (5 bases). This CDR3 spans 12 amino acids. V was pared by 4 bases and J by 5 bases, with 8 bases between. Looked up from germline, CDR1 is MNHEY and CDR2 is SVGAGI. For the CDR3, the DNA is TGTGCCAGCAGTTCGGGGGGAACTGAAGCTTTCTTT. It is translated as CASSSGGTEAFF.

The chain has TRBV7-9 and TRBJ1-2; TRBD1 might be the D (6 bases). V gave up 4 bases and J gave up 2 bases, with 14 bases separating them. The V gene's germline CDR1 is SEHNR and CDR2 FQNEAQ (reference sequence). There are 15 residues in the CDR3. The CDR3 is CASSWGQGQNYGYTF. In nucleotides, the CDR3 is TGTGCCAGCAGCTGGGGGCAGGGACAAAACTATGGCTACACCTTC. Supplemented by reference TRBV7-9 and TRBJ1-2, the full variable domain reads DTGVSQNPRHKITKRGQNVTFRCDPISEHNRLYWYRQTLGQGPEFLTYFQNEAQLEKSRLLSDRFSAERPKGSFSTLEIQRTEQGDSAMYLCASSWGQGQNYGYTFGSGTRLTVV.

The gene calls are TRBV11-2 and TRBJ2-3, with 9 positions matching TRBD1. V was pared by 6 bases and J by 5 bases, with 12 bases of the junction left unmatched. Germline lookup yields CDR1 SGHAT and CDR2 FQNNGV. This CDR3 comprises 16 residues. The CDR3 loop is CASSLPGQGTEDTQYF. CDR3 coding DNA: TGTGCCAGCAGTTTGCCGGGACAGGGAACGGAAGATACGCAGTATTTT.

This sequence joins TRBV18 and TRBJ2-1; D possibly corresponds to TRBD2 (5 bases). CDR1 is KGHSH, CDR2 LQKENI, per germline. The CDR3 covers 16 residues. Trimming shortened V by 3 bases and J by 0 bases, and 12 bases separated the two germline ends. DNA of the CDR3: TGTGCCAGCTCACCTGAAGGGCGGGCCTCCTACAATGAGCAGTTCTTC. This encodes CASSPEGRASYNEQFF. Variable domain in full (rest from reference TRBV18 and TRBJ2-1): NAGVMQNPRHLVRRRGQEARLRCSPMKGHSHVYWYRQLPEEGLKFMVYLQKENIIDESGMPKERFSAEFPKEGPSILRIQQVVRGDSAAYFCASSPEGRASYNEQFFGPGTRLTVL.

The chain has TRBV6-2 or TRBV6-3 and TRBJ2-3; 7 bases map to TRBD1. Germline CDR1 and CDR2: MNHEY and SVGEGT. CDR3 length: 14 residues. The V gene end was trimmed by 6 bases and the J gene end by 2 bases; junction bases not matched to a gene: 5. This chain's CDR3 is CASSRDSSTDTQYF. The CDR3 DNA sequence: TGTGCCAGCAGCCGGGACAGCTCCACAGATACGCAGTATTTT.

A single count supports this clone. This chain joins TRBV18 and TRBJ2-7, with 9 bases matching TRBD1. CDR1 KGHSH and CDR2 LQKENI come from the germline V gene. J was trimmed by 3 bases and V by 4 bases; bases with no gene match: 4. The CDR3 totals 14 residues. CDR3: CASSLGTGRYEQYF. The CDR3 DNA reads TGTGCCAGCTCACTAGGGACAGGGCGCTACGAGCAGTACTTC. The whole variable domain, filled in from reference TRBV18 and TRBJ2-7, reads NAGVMQNPRHLVRRRGQEARLRCSPMKGHSHVYWYRQLPEEGLKFMVYLQKENIIDESGMPKERFSAEFPKEGPSILRIQQVVRGDSAAYFCASSLGTGRYEQYFGPGTRLTVT.

J is TRBJ2-5 and V is TRBV11-2; 8 positions match TRBD1. The CDR3 runs 14 residues. The V segment lost 3 bases and the J segment 3 bases; nucleotides outside the gene matches: 3. CDR1 and CDR2 from the germline V gene are SGHAT and FQNNGV. CDR3 region: CASSLDRDKETQYF. DNA of the CDR3: TGTGCCAGCAGCTTGGACAGGGATAAAGAGACCCAGTACTTC.

This CDR3 is CASSKTPPLGANVLTF. The CDR3 DNA sequence: TGTGCCAGCAGCAAAACACCCCCCCTAGGGGCCAACGTCCTGACTTTC. The genes are TRBV11-2 and TRBJ2-6; D not certain. Germline V gives CDR1 SGHAT, CDR2 FQNNGV. The CDR3 length is 16 residues. Trimming cost V 5 bases and J 4 bases, with 15 bases left between them.